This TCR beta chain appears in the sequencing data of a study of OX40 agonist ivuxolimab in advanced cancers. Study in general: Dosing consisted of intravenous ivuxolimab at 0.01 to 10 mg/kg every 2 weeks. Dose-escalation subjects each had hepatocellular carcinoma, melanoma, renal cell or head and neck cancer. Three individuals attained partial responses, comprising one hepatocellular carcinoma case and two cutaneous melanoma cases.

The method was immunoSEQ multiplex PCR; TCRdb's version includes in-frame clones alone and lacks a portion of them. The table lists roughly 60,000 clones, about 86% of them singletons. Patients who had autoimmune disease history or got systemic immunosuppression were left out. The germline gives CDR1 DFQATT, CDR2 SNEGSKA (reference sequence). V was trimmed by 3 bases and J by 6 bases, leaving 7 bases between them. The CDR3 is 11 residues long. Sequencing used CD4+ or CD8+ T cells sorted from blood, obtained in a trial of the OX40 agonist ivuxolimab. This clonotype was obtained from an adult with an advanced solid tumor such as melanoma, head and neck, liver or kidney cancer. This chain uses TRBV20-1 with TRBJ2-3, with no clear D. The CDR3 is CSARALDTQYF. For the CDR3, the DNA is TGCAGTGCTAGGGCCTTGGATACGCAGTATTTT.